Reported below is one T cell receptor (beta chain). The sample originates from a study of OX40 agonist ivuxolimab in advanced cancers. Libraries were prepared by immunoSEQ multiplex PCR; TCRdb keeps only in-frame clonotypes and omits some of them. The data contain roughly 86,000 clones, more than 85% of them singletons. The source material was CD4+ or CD8+ T cells sorted from blood, sampled in a trial of the OX40 agonist ivuxolimab. This TCR was sampled from an adult with an advanced solid tumor such as melanoma, head and neck, liver or kidney cancer.

The CDR3 DNA is TGTGCCAGCAGCTACCAACTAGCGGGATCATACAATGAGCAGTTCTTC. Its translation is CASSYQLAGSYNEQFF. This rearrangement joins TRBV11-2 to TRBJ2-1, with 10 bases lining up with TRBD2. This CDR3 spans 16 amino acids. V was pared by 4 bases and J by 4 bases, with 7 bases of the junction left unmatched. The V gene's germline CDR1 is SGHAT and CDR2 FQNNGV.